This TCR beta chain was recovered during a study of beta chain features in type 1 diabetes. About the research overall: Sorted cells, approximately 100,000,000 in number, were examined across all samples.

Study-level findings and limits: Still unanswered here is whether HLA type influences TCRB rearrangement. A moderate, significant TCRB CDR3 shortening appeared in type 1 diabetes across four CD4+ subsets.

Sequenced material consisted of expressed TCRB transcripts (all of the isolated RNA was reverse transcribed). The repertoire was sequenced with immunoSEQ multiplex PCR; TCRdb's copy has only in-frame clones and lacks some. In the table there are around 650,000 clones, over 10% of which are singletons. Turning to this clone: Antigen specificity is unknown.

Trimming pared 2 bases from V and 6 bases from J, leaving 14 bases between. Germline CDR1 SGHAT, CDR2 FQNNGV. The CDR3 consists of 14 residues. The source is a man under 40 with type 1 diabetes. The genes are TRBV11-2 and TRBJ2-7; D is perhaps TRBD2 (7 bases). Sequenced: naive CD4+ T cells from blood. As DNA, the CDR3 is TGTGCCAGCAGCTTAATGGCGGGGGCTGGCGAGCAGTACTTC. Its protein product is CASSLMAGAGEQYF.